The 29 T cell receptor beta chains given below trace back to one sample, sequenced in a study of blood T cells in healthy people across ages. It was with a sample-barcoded 5' primer and a J-beta primer mix that a second PCR of about 6 to 12 cycles was run. TCRdb ran MiXCR on the 5' RACE reads and lists one entry per CDR3 protein. The sample holds 800,000 to 900,000 distinct CDR3 sequences, 55% to 65% seen once. What was sequenced was blood. The receptors originated from a man between 25 and 39 years old in good health.

This clonotype was detected a few times. This sequence joins TRBV7-3 and TRBJ2-3; D might be TRBD2 (6 bases). In germline, CDR1 is SGHTA, CDR2 FQGTGA. This CDR3 is built from 15 residues. V dropped 7 bases and J dropped 6 bases, with 20 bases sitting between them. CDR3 region: CASTSGLFPGDTQYF. CDR3 coding DNA: TGTGCCAGCACCTCGGGACTTTTTCCAGGGGATACGCAGTATTTT.

The CDR3: CASSLSYGLGSSYNEQFF. CDR3 DNA: TGTGCCAGCAGTTTATCGTATGGTCTGGGGAGCTCCTACAATGAGCAGTTCTTC. The rearrangement joins TRBV28 to TRBJ2-1; the D gene is possibly TRBD2 (5 bases). The CDR3 length is 18 residues. Germline V lookup: CDR1 MDHEN, CDR2 SYDVKM. Trimming left V 1 base short and J 0 bases short, with 16 bases between.

The chain carries TRBV9 and TRBJ1-1; D uncertain. The CDR3 covers 12 residues. The germline V gene encodes CDR1 SGDLS and CDR2 YYNGEE. V was trimmed by 3 bases and J by 6 bases, leaving 9 bases between them. The CDR3 region has the DNA TGTGCCAGCAGCGCAAGCGAAGCTGAAGCTTTCTTT. Translating gives CASSASEAEAFF.

The chain has TRBV20-1 and TRBJ1-4, with 7 bases that match TRBD1. Germline V CDR1 and CDR2: DFQATT, SNEGSKA (reference sequence). Germline trimming cut 4 bases from V and 6 bases from J; bases unmatched to any gene: 5. This CDR3 has 13 residues. In DNA, the CDR3 is TGCAGTGCTAACAGGGGAGGGGATGAAAAACTGTTTTTT. Amino acid sequence: CSANRGGDEKLFF.

About this clonotype: A single base separates this from a much larger clone, so it may be a read error. This chain links TRBV12-3 or TRBV12-4 with TRBJ1-5; D is uncertain. Deletions cut 7 bases from V and 13 bases from J, with 20 bases between. The CDR3 is 13 residues long. This CDR3 is CASIPRSAFGQHF. The CDR3 bases are TGTGCCAGCATCCCCAGGTCGGCCTTCGGGCAGCATTTT.

V is TRBV9 and J is TRBJ2-4; a weak D match, TRBD2 (5 bases). The J call may be wrong; the DNA end is better matched by TRBJ2-7. The CDR3 is 14 residues long. Germline lookup yields CDR1 SGDLS and CDR2 YYNGEE. DNA of the CDR3: TGTGCCAGCAGCTTACACGACGGGATCTACGAGCAGTACTTC. Translated, it gives CASSLHDGIYEQYF.

The V gene is TRBV5-1, the J gene TRBJ2-7; 7 bases agree with TRBD1. The CDR3 consists of 15 residues. CDR1 is SGHRS, CDR2 YFSETQ, per germline. Trimming cost V 3 bases and J 2 bases; bases outside gene matches: 8. The CDR3 region is CASSCWGQPAYEQYF. CDR3 nucleotides: TGCGCCAGCAGCTGCTGGGGACAGCCAGCCTACGAGCAGTACTTC.

This clonotype has a handful of counts. The CDR3 nucleotides read TGTGCCATAGGGGACAGCTCCTACGAGCAGTACTTC. It encodes CAIGDSSYEQYF. The chain combines TRBV10-3 with TRBJ2-7, with 7 bases matching TRBD1. This CDR3 has 12 amino acids. CDR1 is ENHRY and CDR2 is SYGVKD in the germline V gene. The ends lost 9 bases at V and 0 bases at J; junction bases unmatched: 2.

The sample holds a few counts of this clonotype. V gene TRBV29-1 combines with J gene TRBJ2-3, with 12 bases lining up with TRBD2. Losses at the gene ends were 7 bases for V and 4 bases for J; bases not matched to a gene: 6. The CDR3 has 14 amino acids. CDR1 and CDR2 (germline): SQVTM, ANQGSEA. The CDR3 DNA reads as TGCAGCGGACGAACTAGCGGGGGGTCAGATACGCAGTATTTT. This gives the protein CSGRTSGGSDTQYF.

The chain employs TRBV5-1 and TRBJ2-7; D gene ambiguous. The CDR3 length is 15 residues. V was shortened by 4 bases and J by 0 bases, with 14 bases between the two germline ends. CDR1 and CDR2 (germline): SGHRS, YFSETQ. CDR3 nucleotide sequence: TGCGCCAGCAGCCCTCTCGAAACCAGCTCCTACGAGCAGTACTTC. This translates into CASSPLETSSYEQYF.

The chain employs TRBV2 and TRBJ2-1; a possible D gene is TRBD2 (6 bases). Between the trimmed V and J ends, which lost 7 bases and 8 bases, there was a span of 15 bases. CDR1 is SNHLY and CDR2 is FYNNEI in the germline V gene. The CDR3 runs 13 residues. CDR3 region: CASTGEVGDEQFF. The DNA for the CDR3 is TGTGCCAGCACGGGGGAGGTAGGGGATGAGCAGTTCTTC.

The J gene is TRBJ2-1, the V gene TRBV2; D is perhaps TRBD2 (7 bases). The CDR3 extends over 15 amino acids. V lost 4 bases and J 2 bases, leaving 12 bases between the germline ends. Germline lookup yields CDR1 SNHLY and CDR2 FYNNEI. The CDR3 DNA reads as TGTGCCAGCAGTGTGAGGGGGGGCCCCTACAATGAGCAGTTCTTC. Amino acids: CASSVRGGPYNEQFF.

This clonotype was counted at least ten times. The rearrangement uses TRBV4-2 and TRBJ2-7, with 9 bases fitting TRBD2. The CDR3 covers 16 residues. V lost 1 base to trimming and J lost 1 base; unmatched junction nucleotides: 5. In germline, CDR1 is LGHNA, CDR2 YNFKEQ. The CDR3 loop reads CASSQGLAGTSYEQYF. The CDR3 coding sequence is TGTGCCAGCAGCCAAGGGCTAGCGGGAACGTCCTACGAGCAGTACTTC.

This clonotype has just a few counts. The chain joins TRBV29-1 to TRBJ1-2; possible D gene TRBD1, 6 bases. Germline CDR1 reads SQVTM; CDR2 reads ANQGSEA. The CDR3 spans 12 residues. Trimming took 3 bases from V and 4 from J, leaving 9 bases between them. CDR3 bases: TGCAGCGTTGAGGACAGCTCCTATGGCTACACCTTC. Translated: CSVEDSSYGYTF. Based on the CDR3 plus reference TRBV29-1 and TRBJ1-2, the full variable domain is SAVISQKPSRDICQRGTSLTIQCQVDSQVTMMFWYRQQPGQSLTLIATANQGSEATYESGFVIDKFPISRPNLTFSTLTVSNMSPEDSSIYLCSVEDSSYGYTFGSGTRLTVV.

A single count supports this clonotype. The chain joins TRBV12-3 or TRBV12-4 to TRBJ2-5, with D hard to call. Trimming removed 3 bases from V and 11 bases from J, with 16 bases in between. There are 13 residues in the CDR3. CDR3 DNA: TGTGCCAGCAGTTTTCCAGATTTGGATGAGCAGTACTTC. Protein: CASSFPDLDEQYF.

Here the CDR3 reads CASSFRAGDPYNEQFF. The DNA of the CDR3 is TGTGCCAGCAGTTTCCGAGCGGGGGACCCCTACAATGAGCAGTTCTTC. This rearrangement joins TRBV27 to TRBJ2-1, with 8 positions matching TRBD2. The CDR3 contains 16 residues. V shed 3 bases, J shed 2 bases, and the junction held 6 bases outside the gene matches. Germline assignment: CDR1 MNHEY and CDR2 SMNVEV (reference sequence).

This rearrangement joins TRBV27 to TRBJ1-5; D possibly corresponds to TRBD1 (5 bases). V lost 4 bases and J lost 6, with 16 bases in between. In germline, CDR1 is MNHEY, CDR2 SMNVEV (reference sequence). This CDR3 region has 15 residues. The CDR3 DNA reads TGTGCCAGCAGTTCCTACGACAGTTCTTTTCAGCCCCAGCATTTT. Its protein is CASSSYDSSFQPQHF.

This clonotype was picked up a small number of times. Germline and junction disagree at one end, which may indicate a read error. The chain has TRBV12-3 or TRBV12-4 and TRBJ2-4; the match to TRBD2 covers 13 bases. This CDR3 has 17 residues. In DNA form, the CDR3 reads TGTGCCAGCAGTTCGGGACTAGCGGGGATAGCCAAAAACATCCAGTACTTC. Translation: CASSSGLAGIAKNIQYF.

CDR3 in DNA: TGTGCCAGCAGCCAAGATTGGGGAAGTGGTTCACCCCTCCACTTT. Protein: CASSQDWGSGSPLHF. The chain combines TRBV3-1 with TRBJ1-6; D not resolved. Deletions cut 0 bases from V and 9 bases from J, with 12 bases between. CDR1 is LGHDT, CDR2 YNNKEL, per germline (reference sequence). This CDR3 has 15 residues.

This clonotype was recorded a few times. V and J are TRBV7-9 and TRBJ2-7; tentative D call: TRBD1 (6 bases). Trimming removed 3 bases from V and 3 bases from J, with 9 bases in between. The CDR3 runs to 13 residues. Germline CDR1 SEHNR, CDR2 FQNEAQ (reference sequence). The CDR3 here is CASSFRDNYEQYF. CDR3 sequence (DNA): TGTGCCAGCAGCTTCCGGGACAACTACGAGCAGTACTTC.

This sequence joins TRBV4-3 and TRBJ2-5; 7 nucleotides line up with TRBD1. Trimming took 1 base from V and 2 from J; bases not matched to a gene: 4. The length of the CDR3 is 15 residues. CDR1 and CDR2 (germline): LGHNA, YSLEER. CDR3: CASSQVAGGQETQYF. CDR3 nucleotides: TGCGCCAGCAGCCAAGTAGCAGGGGGTCAAGAGACCCAGTACTTC.

The CDR3 DNA reads as TGTGCCAGCAGTTTAATCCGGGGGCATGGCGAGCAGTACTTC. Amino acids: CASSLIRGHGEQYF. The chain combines TRBV12-3 or TRBV12-4 with TRBJ2-5; D could derive from TRBD1 or TRBD2 (6 bases each). The last part of the DNA fits TRBJ2-7 better; the J call may be wrong. The length of the CDR3 is 14 residues.

V usage is TRBV4-3 and J usage is TRBJ2-7; perhaps TRBD2 as D (5 bases). Germline V gene sequence: CDR1 LGHNA, CDR2 YSLEER. The CDR3 has 16 amino acids. V was clipped by 0 bases and J by 5 bases, with 17 bases between them. This CDR3 is CASSQDRGPPGNEQYF. The DNA of the CDR3 is TGCGCCAGCAGCCAAGATCGTGGACCCCCGGGGAACGAGCAGTACTTC.

CDR3 DNA: TGTGCCACCAGACAAACAGGGGCCCCCGAGCTCTATGGCTACACCTTC. It encodes CATRQTGAPELYGYTF. The chain has TRBV15 and TRBJ1-2; 7 nucleotides agree with TRBD1. CDR1 is LNHNV, CDR2 YYDKDF, per germline (reference sequence). CDR3 size: 16 residues. The V gene end was trimmed by 6 bases and the J gene end by 4 bases; junction bases not matched to a gene: 14.

The chain joins TRBV20-1 to TRBJ2-1; 7 positions agree with TRBD1. CDR1 and CDR2 (germline): DFQATT, SNEGSKA (reference sequence). The CDR3 runs to 15 residues. The ends lost 3 bases at V and 2 bases at J; junction bases unmatched: 7. The CDR3 reads CSASETGNAYNEQFF. The CDR3, as DNA: TGCAGTGCTAGCGAGACAGGGAATGCCTACAATGAGCAGTTCTTC.

This clonotype has only a few counts. The gene calls are TRBV5-1 and TRBJ2-7; 8 positions match TRBD2. CDR1 and CDR2 (germline): SGHRS, YFSETQ. This CDR3 contains 14 residues. J lost 4 bases, V lost 4 bases, and 7 bases had no gene match. CDR3 nucleotide sequence: TGCGCCAGCAGCCCGGGGGGGCAGACGTACGAGCAGTACTTC. As protein: CASSPGGQTYEQYF.

The J gene is TRBJ1-6, the V gene TRBV4-2; D might be TRBD1 (5 bases). The germline V gene has CDR1 LGHNA and CDR2 YNFKEQ. This CDR3 contains 16 residues. The V gene lost 4 bases and the J gene lost 10 bases, with 20 bases spanning the gap. Here the CDR3 DNA reads TGTGCCAGCAGCCGAACCGGACAAACCTTCGGATCACCCCTCCACTTT. It specifies CASSRTGQTFGSPLHF.

This clonotype showed up just a few times. The V call is TRBV29-1, the J call TRBJ2-1; 9 nucleotides line up with TRBD1. The germline V gene encodes CDR1 SQVTM and CDR2 ANQGSEA. The CDR3 is made up of 13 amino acids. J was trimmed by 5 bases and V by 4 bases; bases with no gene match: 3. In DNA, the CDR3 is TGCAGCGTTGGGACAGGGGTAAACAATGAGCAGTTCTTC. It is translated as CSVGTGVNNEQFF.

The rearrangement uses TRBV9 and TRBJ2-7; D is unresolved. The CDR3 is made up of 13 amino acids. Germline V CDR1 and CDR2: SGDLS, YYNGEE. V gave up 0 bases and J gave up 5 bases, with 9 bases separating them. The CDR3 coding sequence is TGTGCCAGCAGCGTAGCTAGTTCAAACGAGCAGTACTTC. It specifies CASSVASSNEQYF.